Listed below are T cell receptor beta chains from one sample, sequenced in a study of prognosis after radiotherapy for stage I lung cancer. MiXCR, applied by TCRdb to the multiplex PCR reads, yields one record per CDR3 protein. The repertoire holds around 15,000 distinct CDR3 sequences, with about 44% as singletons. This specimen consisted of PBMCs, obtained before or after stereotactic body radiation therapy (not recorded which). The receptors were gathered from a donor aged 50 or older with non-small cell lung cancer. CDR3s include the opening cysteine and the closing phenylalanine or tryptophan. Each record gives: clone size, V gene, D gene, J gene, CDR3 DNA, CDR3 protein. A D gene is named only where the DNA matches it firmly. Part of the rows lack a size; the others show once, few, many or a class for expanded clones.

>.|TRBV5-1|TRBD1|TRBJ1-2
TGCGCCAGCAGCTTGGGGACAGGGGTGGATCCTGTCTACATCTTC
CASSLGTGVDPVYIF
>many|TRBV20-1|TRBD2|TRBJ2-3
TGCAGTGCTAGGAGACTAGCGGGAGCTGTAGATACGCAGTATTTT
CSARRLAGAVDTQYF
>many|TRBV4-1|TRBD1|TRBJ1-2
TGCGCCAGCAGCCAGGGCTCAGGGGGCTATGGCTACACCTTC
CASSQGSGGYGYTF
>many|TRBV3-1|TRBD2|TRBJ2-3
TGTGCCAGCAGCCCCTTAGCGGGGGCTAGCACAGATACGCAGTATTTT
CASSPLAGASTDTQYF
>.|TRBV4-3|.|TRBJ2-3
TGCGCCAGCAGCCCCGAAAATCCAACGTCGTTTTTCTCGACAGATACGCAGTATTTT
CASSPENPTSFFSTDTQYF
>many|TRBV19|.|TRBJ1-1
TGTGCCAGTAGTATAGAACAGGGAACTGAAGCTTTCTTT
CASSIEQGTEAFF
>many|TRBV5-8|TRBD1|TRBJ1-6
TGTGCCAGCAGCACCAGACAGGGGTCCTATAATTCACCCCTCCACTTT
CASSTRQGSYNSPLHF
>.|TRBV24-1|TRBD2|TRBJ2-7
TGTGCCTCCATTGACACGGGACTACACTACGAGCAGTACTTC
CASIDTGLHYEQYF
>many|TRBV7-9|TRBD1|TRBJ2-7
TGTGCCAGCAGCGCCACAGGGGGAGTCTTTCACGAGCAGTACTTC
CASSATGGVFHEQYF
>.|TRBV3-1|.|TRBJ2-7
TGTGCCAGCAGCCCTCGTAGTTCCTACGAGCAGTACTTC
CASSPRSSYEQYF
>few|TRBV5-5|.|TRBJ1-1
TGTGCCAGCAGCCCGACAGCGGCTCGGGTGATGGGAACTGAAGCTTTCTTT
CASSPTAARVMGTEAFF
>.|TRBV6-2/TRBV6-3|.|TRBJ2-1
TGTGCCAGCAGTTACTTTAGGATGGGCGAGCAGTTCTTC
CASSYFRMGEQFF
>many|TRBV18|.|TRBJ2-1
TGTGCCAGCTCCCGAGACAGACAGTACAATGAGCAGTTCTTC
CASSRDRQYNEQFF
>many|TRBV20-1|TRBD1|TRBJ1-1
TGCAGTTCTCATTCCGTTGGGACAGCGTCTGAAGCTTTCTTT
CSSHSVGTASEAFF
>.|TRBV6-2/TRBV6-3|.|TRBJ2-6
TGTGCCAGCAGTCTGAGCGACAGTTCTGGGGCCAACGTCCTGACTTTC
CASSLSDSSGANVLTF
>once|TRBV11-2|.|TRBJ2-7
TGTGCCAGCAGCTCAGGGGGGTTGGACCGCCTAGCCTACGAGCAGTACTTC
CASSSGGLDRLAYEQYF
>.|TRBV6-2/TRBV6-3|.|TRBJ1-1
TGTGCCAGCAAGGACACCCCAGGGCGAGCTTTCTTT
CASKDTPGRAFF
>.|TRBV6-2/TRBV6-3|.|TRBJ1-2
TGTGCCAGCAGTGAGAGGCCCTTTTATGTCTACACCTTC
CASSERPFYVYTF
>.|TRBV6-4|TRBD2|TRBJ2-1
TGTGCAAGCATGGGCCCTAGCGGGAACTCCTACAATGAGCAGTTATTC
CASMGPSGNSYNEQLF
>.|TRBV6-1|.|TRBJ2-7
TGTGCCAGTATTGAGGCAGGTAGGAACTTTGGTCTTTGGAACGAGCAGTACTTC
CASIEAGRNFGLWNEQYF
>.|TRBV28|.|TRBJ1-2
TGTGCCAGCAGTTCTCAGGGCCTCTATGGCTACACCTTC
CASSSQGLYGYTF
>many|TRBV19|TRBD1|TRBJ2-2
TGTGCCAGTAGTCCCCACCCCTCGGGACAGGGCCGTTGGGACACCGGGGAGCTGTTTTTT
CASSPHPSGQGRWDTGELFF
>.|TRBV6-2/TRBV6-3|TRBD1|TRBJ2-7
TGTGCCAGCAGTTCATACCGGACAGGGGACGAGCAGTACTTC
CASSSYRTGDEQYF
>few|TRBV11-2|.|TRBJ2-3
TGTGCCAGCAGCTGGGCCCGGTCAAGGGGCGCAGATACGCAGTATTTT
CASSWARSRGADTQYF
>.|TRBV28|TRBD1|TRBJ1-2
TGTGCCAGCAGCTTACCGACCGGACAGGTTCGCCATGGCTACACCTTC
CASSLPTGQVRHGYTF
>medium-sized|TRBV6-8|TRBD1|TRBJ1-2
TGTGCCAGCAGTTACCCAGGACAGGCGGGCGGCTACACCTTC
CASSYPGQAGGYTF
>medium-sized|TRBV25-1|.|TRBJ2-2
TGTGCCAGCAGTGAAACACAAGACCACACCGGGGAGCTGTTTTTT
CASSETQDHTGELFF
>.|TRBV12-3/TRBV12-4|TRBD2|TRBJ2-7
TGTGCCAGCTCGAGGGGAGGGCCATTTGACGAGCAGTACTTC
CASSRGGPFDEQYF
>many|TRBV9|.|TRBJ2-7
TGTGCCAGCAGCGTGAGGGCCTACGAGCAGTACTTC
CASSVRAYEQYF
>.|TRBV10-3|TRBD2|TRBJ2-1
TGTGCCATCAGTGAGTCGCGACTCACTAGCGGGAGTGGAGATGAGCAGTTCTTC
CAISESRLTSGSGDEQFF
>many|TRBV20-1|.|TRBJ2-7
TGCAGTGCTAGAGATATGGGTTCTTTTTACGAGCAGTACTTC
CSARDMGSFYEQYF
>few|TRBV12-3/TRBV12-4|TRBD1|TRBJ1-6
TGTGCCAGCTGCGAAGGAACAGGGGGTTTAAATTCACCCCTCCACTTT
CASCEGTGGLNSPLHF
>many|TRBV20-1|.|TRBJ1-2
TGCAGTGCCCCTTTGGATGCTAACTATGGCTACACCTTC
CSAPLDANYGYTF
>.|TRBV6-2/TRBV6-3|.|TRBJ1-5
TGTGCCAGCAGTTACAGGGGGGGTCAGCCACAGCATTTT
CASSYRGGQPQHF
>few|TRBV20-1|.|TRBJ1-4
TGCAGTGCTAGACTGGGGGACACTCTTGAAAAACTGTTTTTT
CSARLGDTLEKLFF
>many|TRBV7-9|.|TRBJ1-5
TGTGCCAGCAGCCCCTCGTCCGGGGATAATAGGGTTTTGCAGCCCCAGCATTTT
CASSPSSGDNRVLQPQHF
>many|TRBV24-1|.|TRBJ2-5
TGTGCCACCAGTGATATCGGGACACCGCAAGAGACCCAGTACTTC
CATSDIGTPQETQYF
>many|TRBV7-2|.|TRBJ2-7
TGTGCCAGCAGGTCAGGGGGGCCCCCCTCCTACGAGCAGTACTTC
CASRSGGPPSYEQYF
>few|TRBV5-1|.|TRBJ1-2
TGCGCCAACAGCCGTGAAAGTCCACGGGGCTACACCTTC
CANSRESPRGYTF
>.|TRBV20-1|.|TRBJ2-7
TGCAGTGTTAGGATGGGGGGACCAGAAGACGAGCAGTACTTC
CSVRMGGPEDEQYF
>medium-sized|TRBV6-1|.|TRBJ2-1
TGTGCCAGCGGATGGGGGCCATATGACAATGAGCAGTTCTTC
CASGWGPYDNEQFF
>many|TRBV6-1|.|TRBJ1-2
TGTGCCAGCAATAACCTACGGACTGATGGCTACACCTTC
CASNNLRTDGYTF
>.|TRBV19|.|TRBJ2-3
TGTGTCACCCTATTGGACTATCTAGGCACAGATACGCAGTATTTT
CVTLLDYLGTDTQYF
>.|TRBV28|.|TRBJ1-5
TGCGCCAGCCAAATTCCAGGCAATCAGCCCCATCATTTT
CASQIPGNQPHHF
>many|TRBV11-3|.|TRBJ2-3
TGTGCCAGCAGCTTAGATCCTGATACGCAGTATTTT
CASSLDPDTQYF
>medium-sized|TRBV6-1|.|TRBJ2-7
TGTGCCAGCAGTGAAGACGTCAGGGACTACGAGCAGTACTTC
CASSEDVRDYEQYF
>.|TRBV20-1|TRBD2|TRBJ2-1
TGCAGTGCTAGAGATTGGCTAGCGGCCTACAATGAGCAGTTCTTC
CSARDWLAAYNEQFF
>.|TRBV12-3/TRBV12-4|.|TRBJ2-7
TGTTCCAGCAGTTTAGCGGCAGGGATCTCCTACGAGCAGTACTTC
CSSSLAAGISYEQYF
>.|TRBV14|.|TRBJ1-6
TGTGCCAGCAGCCTCATGGGTGGGGGCGCTAATTCACCCCTCCACTTT
CASSLMGGGANSPLHF
>many|TRBV4-1|TRBD2|TRBJ2-1
TGCGCCAGCAGCCCGTCGGGTCAGCGGGAGAAGGGGCGCAATGAGCAGTTCTTC
CASSPSGQREKGRNEQFF
>once|TRBV6-2/TRBV6-3|.|TRBJ2-1
TGTGCCAGTGGTCTGGACGAATACAATGAGCAGTTCTTC
CASGLDEYNEQFF
>medium-sized|TRBV27|.|TRBJ2-7
TGTGCCAGCATCAAAAGGGCAGGGGCCTTCATGGTGGACGAGCAGTACTTC
CASIKRAGAFMVDEQYF
>many|TRBV18|.|TRBJ1-2
TGTGCCAGCTCACCACGGCAGGAGGGTGGTGGCTACACCTTC
CASSPRQEGGGYTF
>.|TRBV12-3/TRBV12-4|TRBD1|TRBJ1-1
TGTGCCAGCAGTGGTGGACAGGGAAACACTGAATCTTTCTTT
CASSGGQGNTESFF
>many|TRBV7-9|.|TRBJ1-1
TGTGCCAGCAGCCCGAGCGGCAGGGACACTGAAGCTTTCTTT
CASSPSGRDTEAFF
>many|TRBV4-2|.|TRBJ2-7
TGTGCCAGCAGCCAAGAAGGCCAGGGTGGGGGCTACGAGCAGTACTTC
CASSQEGQGGGYEQYF